This T cell receptor (beta chain) was observed in a study of T cells in Graves' hyperthyroidism and ophthalmopathy. Broader study findings: Ophthalmopathy onset followed model prediction by a median about seven months.

There were TCR beta CDR3 regions amplified from RNA transcripts. Primed by the HTBI set, a first-round RT-PCR was run on the TCR CDR3. Each CDR3 protein is one row after TCRdb ran MiXCR on the multiplex PCR reads. The data contain approximately 720,000 distinct CDR3 sequences, under 20% of them seen just once; the ten biggest clones take up roughly 17%. CDR1 is SGHNT and CDR2 is YYREEE in the germline V gene (reference sequence). V was pared by 7 bases and J by 3 bases, with 18 bases between. This CDR3 is 15 amino acids long. Remarks on this clonotype: Its matching antigen is unknown.

The sequenced sample consisted of blood. The sequence derives from a woman aged 50 to 60 with Graves' hyperthyroidism that later progressed to Graves' ophthalmopathy. This chain connects TRBV5-4 to TRBJ2-3; the D call may be TRBD1 or TRBD2 (5 bases each). The CDR3 region has the DNA TGTGCCAGCTCCTATGGGACGGGGTTGACAGATACGCAGTATTTT. Protein sequence: CASSYGTGLTDTQYF.